A single sample gave rise to the 21 T cell receptor beta chains below, sequenced in a study of shared clonotypes between healthy human individuals. Cells designated naive CD8 were CD45RO-negative and were positively selected for CCR7, with terminally differentiated effector memory CD45RA+ cells excluded. Clones were read by immunoSEQ multiplex PCR, and TCRdb kept only the in-frame ones, dropping some. The repertoire consists of hundreds of thousands of clones, with about 92% occurring once and the leading ten covering about 24%. The sample was naive CD8+ T cells sorted from blood. The receptors shown here come from a man under 40 in good health.

The rearrangement joins TRBV27 to TRBJ1-4; D call uncertain. V was cut by 3 bases and J by 2 bases, with 4 bases left in between. The germline gives CDR1 MNHEY, CDR2 SMNVEV (reference sequence). The CDR3 runs to 13 residues. CDR3 region: CASSLFTNEKLFF. The CDR3 nucleotides read TGTGCCAGCAGTTTGTTCACTAATGAAAAACTGTTTTTT.

This clone was detected a few times. The rearrangement uses TRBV4-1 and TRBJ1-3; D perhaps matches TRBD1 (5 bases). This CDR3 region has 15 residues. Trimming removed 0 bases from V and 4 bases from J, with 10 bases in between. Germline V gene sequence: CDR1 MGHRA, CDR2 YSYEKL. As DNA, the CDR3 is TGCGCCAGCAGCCAAGATAGGGGAAGGGGAAACACCATATATTTT. Translated, it gives CASSQDRGRGNTIYF.

This clone was picked up a small number of times. The rearrangement links TRBV7-6 to TRBJ2-1; D is ambiguous. Germline V lookup: CDR1 SGHVS, CDR2 FNYEAQ. V lost 5 bases, J lost 9 bases, and 14 bases lay in between. The length of the CDR3 is 13 residues. The CDR3 protein is CASSQLPLSEQFF. The CDR3 DNA reads TGTGCCAGCAGCCAACTCCCCCTTAGTGAGCAGTTCTTC.

V gene TRBV5-6 combines with J gene TRBJ2-1; 11 positions match TRBD2. In germline, CDR1 is SGHDT, CDR2 YYEEEE. This CDR3 has 17 residues. The J segment lost 0 bases and the V segment lost 4 bases, leaving 6 bases of the junction unmatched. CDR3: CASSRGLAAGSYNEQFF. CDR3 coding DNA: TGTGCCAGCAGCCGGGGACTAGCGGCAGGCTCCTACAATGAGCAGTTCTTC.

In its sample, this clone was seen once. The CDR3 DNA follows: TGTGCCAGCAGTCGACCGGGACTAATATCTGAGCAGTTCTTC. This codes for CASSRPGLISEQFF. The rearrangement uses TRBV6-6 and TRBJ2-1; 7 bases are a match to TRBD2. The CDR3 runs to 14 residues. The V gene's germline CDR1 is MNHNY and CDR2 SVGAGI (reference sequence). Trimming cost V 5 bases and J 9 bases; bases outside gene matches: 10.

V is TRBV27 and J is TRBJ2-4; 14 bases are shared with TRBD2. The V and J ends lost 5 bases and 0 bases, in that order; junction bases with no gene match: 6. This CDR3 comprises 18 residues. Germline CDR1 is MNHEY and CDR2 is SMNVEV (reference sequence). The CDR3 here is CASSPGLAGELAKNIQYF. CDR3 nucleotides: TGTGCCAGCAGTCCGGGACTAGCGGGAGAGCTAGCCAAAAACATTCAGTACTTC.

CDR3 DNA sequence: TGTGCCAGCAGCTTAGCGCGGGGGGATCTCTACGAGCAGTACTTC. Amino acids: CASSLARGDLYEQYF. The chain recombines TRBV7-9 with TRBJ2-7; 8 positions agree with TRBD2. The CDR3 extends over 15 amino acids. With V trimmed by 0 bases and J by 3 bases, 4 bases remained unmatched. The germline V gene encodes CDR1 SEHNR and CDR2 FQNEAQ (reference sequence).

The gene calls are TRBV27 and TRBJ2-1; 7 bases match TRBD2. The CDR3 is 19 amino acids. The J segment lost 5 bases and the V segment lost 4 bases, leaving 20 bases of the junction unmatched. Germline CDR1 reads MNHEY; CDR2 reads SMNVEV (reference sequence). The CDR3 bases are TGTGCCAGCAGTTCTCTCCCCGGCGGCGGCGGGAGAGCTAACAATGAGCAGTTCTTC. It translates to CASSSLPGGGGRANNEQFF.

The chain couples TRBV5-1 to TRBJ2-7; 13 nucleotides align to TRBD2. Germline CDR1 and CDR2: SGHRS and YFSETQ. V was clipped by 3 bases and J by 2 bases; unmatched bases: 8. The CDR3 covers 17 residues. In DNA form, the CDR3 reads TGCGCCAGCAGCTCTGGACTAGCGGGAGCTATCACCTACGAGCAGTACTTC. This encodes CASSSGLAGAITYEQYF.

The rearrangement links TRBV28 to TRBJ2-7, with 8 positions matching TRBD1. V lost 1 base, J lost 1 base, and 3 bases stayed unmatched. CDR1 is MDHEN and CDR2 is SYDVKM in the germline V gene. The CDR3 covers 15 residues. The CDR3 loop reads CASSLYGTGSYEQYF. Here the CDR3 DNA reads TGTGCCAGCAGTTTATACGGGACAGGATCCTACGAGCAGTACTTC.

V usage is TRBV5-1 and J usage is TRBJ2-1; tentatively, D is TRBD2 (6 bases). V was trimmed by 0 bases and J by 7 bases, leaving 14 bases between them. Germline CDR1 is SGHRS and CDR2 is YFSETQ. CDR3 length: 15 residues. This chain's CDR3 is CASSLDGGARNEQFF. CDR3 DNA: TGCGCCAGCAGCTTGGATGGCGGGGCCCGGAATGAGCAGTTCTTC.

The chain has TRBV2 and TRBJ2-3; TRBD2 is a possible D gene (6 bases). Germline assignment: CDR1 SNHLY and CDR2 FYNNEI. The CDR3 loop spans 18 amino acids. The germline V and J ends were trimmed by 6 bases and 0 bases, with 22 bases remaining between them. The CDR3 region has the DNA TGTGCCAGCAGCAAGAGGGGTAGAAGCGGGTCTAGCACAGATACGCAGTATTTT. Amino acid sequence: CASSKRGRSGSSTDTQYF. Combining the CDR3 with reference TRBV2 and TRBJ2-3 gives the whole variable domain EPEVTQTPSHQVTQMGQEVILRCVPISNHLYFYWYRQILGQKVEFLVSFYNNEISEKSEIFDDQFSVERPDGSNFTLKIRSTKLEDSAMYFCASSKRGRSGSSTDTQYFGPGTRLTVL.

The chain recombines TRBV2 with TRBJ1-1; D remains unclear. Per the germline V gene, CDR1 is SNHLY and CDR2 is FYNNEI. The CDR3 has 14 residues. V was clipped by 6 bases and J by 0 bases, with 11 bases between them. The CDR3 region is CASRIKGMNTEAFF. DNA for the CDR3: TGTGCCAGCAGAATCAAAGGAATGAACACTGAAGCTTTCTTT.

The chain carries TRBV7-6 and TRBJ2-1; 8 bases are a match to TRBD2. The ends lost 0 bases at V and 0 bases at J; junction bases unmatched: 10. The CDR3 length is 19 residues. Germline values: CDR1 SGHVS, CDR2 FNYEAQ. In DNA form, the CDR3 reads TGTGCCAGCAGCTTAGCCGGGCCATGGAGCGGGAGCTCCTACAATGAGCAGTTCTTC. Translated: CASSLAGPWSGSSYNEQFF.

This clone was observed a single time. The V gene is TRBV7-7, the J gene TRBJ2-2, with 11 bases lining up with TRBD2. CDR1 is SSHAT and CDR2 is FNYEAQ in the germline V gene (reference sequence). Trimming cost V 2 bases and J 5 bases; bases outside gene matches: 7. There are 17 residues in the CDR3. The chain's CDR3 is CASSLRQGLAETGELFF. DNA for the CDR3: TGTGCCAGCAGCTTAAGGCAGGGACTAGCGGAGACCGGGGAGCTGTTTTTT.

This chain uses TRBV7-6 with TRBJ2-3; D tentatively fits TRBD1 or TRBD2 (6 bases each). There are 19 residues in the CDR3. CDR1 and CDR2 (germline): SGHVS, FNYEAQ. The V end was cut by 1 base, the J end by 0 bases, with 20 bases between. The CDR3 DNA reads TGTGCCAGCAGCTTAGAACGGACTTGGGGGGCGGGTAGCACAGATACGCAGTATTTT. It is translated as CASSLERTWGAGSTDTQYF.

The rearrangement uses TRBV4-3 and TRBJ2-1; 10 bases line up with TRBD2. V shed 3 bases, J shed 4 bases, and the junction held 3 bases outside the gene matches. The CDR3 spans 15 residues. CDR1 and CDR2 (germline): LGHNA, YSLEER. This CDR3 reads CASSHGLAEYNEQFF. The DNA for the CDR3 is TGCGCCAGCAGCCACGGACTAGCGGAGTACAATGAGCAGTTCTTC.

CDR3 amino acids: CASPSGGGAFF. The CDR3 DNA reads TGTGCCAGCCCATCCGGGGGAGGAGCTTTCTTT. The chain recombines TRBV2 with TRBJ1-1, with D possibly TRBD1 on 5 matching bases. In germline, CDR1 is SNHLY, CDR2 FYNNEI. V lost 8 bases, J lost 10 bases, and 14 bases lay in between. The CDR3 sequence is 11 residues long.

The V gene is TRBV9, the J gene TRBJ1-1; 8 bases agree with TRBD1. Germline V gene lookup returns CDR1 SGDLS and CDR2 YYNGEE. The CDR3 length is 15 residues. V trimming: 3 bases; J trimming: 4 bases; junction bases outside the gene matches: 8. CDR3 amino acids: CASSEFITGGTEAFF. Here the CDR3 DNA reads TGTGCCAGCAGCGAGTTTATAACAGGGGGCACTGAAGCTTTCTTT.

The V gene is TRBV5-6, the J gene TRBJ1-3; the D gene is possibly TRBD1 (6 bases). This CDR3 has 16 residues. Germline lookup yields CDR1 SGHDT and CDR2 YYEEEE. V lost 4 bases to trimming and J lost 0 bases, with 14 bases between them. DNA of the CDR3: TGTGCCAGCAGCCTACGACAGGCTATCTCTGGAAACACCATATATTTT. This gives the protein CASSLRQAISGNTIYF.

V gene TRBV25-1 combines with J gene TRBJ2-2; TRBD2 is a possible D gene (5 bases). With 2 bases removed from V and 0 bases from J, the gap between germline ends came to 7 bases. CDR3 length: 15 residues. Germline V gene data show CDR1 as MGHDK and CDR2 as SYGVNS. The DNA of the CDR3 is TGTGCCAGCAGTGAACTCGGGGCGAACACCGGGGAGCTGTTTTTT. This sequence encodes CASSELGANTGELFF. Using reference TRBV25-1 and TRBJ2-2 for the parts outside the CDR3, the full variable domain is EADIYQTPRYLVIGTGKKITLECSQTMGHDKMYWYQQDPGMELHLIHYSYGVNSTEKGDLSSESTVSRIRTEHFPLTLESARPSHTSQYLCASSELGANTGELFFGEGSRLTVL.